This TCR beta chain is from a study of radiotherapy plus CTLA-4 blockade in lung cancer. Background on the study: Among all patients, about 19% showed objective responses, while roughly 31% had disease control. Study-level points and caveats: Tumor-origin TCR clones grew in blood after radiotherapy plus ipilimumab. Reported findings show early blood T cell clone dynamics, with interferon-beta, best predicted response.

The table came from immunoSEQ multiplex PCR; TCRdb's copy has only in-frame clones and leaves some out. The sample yields about 97,000 clones, about 70% seen once. People whose metastatic non-small-cell lung cancer was chemo-refractory got focal radiation along with CTLA-4 blockade by ipilimumab. In the case of this clone: Its antigen is currently unknown.

The CDR3 loop spans 16 amino acids. The germline CDR1 and CDR2 sequences are MDHEN and SYDVKM. The V and J ends lost 0 bases and 0 bases respectively, with 9 bases between them. The sample was peripheral blood, taken from a patient treated with radiotherapy plus ipilimumab. This TCR came from a human donor with non-small cell lung cancer who had a partial response to radiotherapy plus ipilimumab. Some clones in this sample may be carry-over from other donors' samples. The rearrangement joins TRBV28 to TRBJ1-3; no definite D call. The CDR3 here is CASSLWAGSSGNTIYF. CDR3 DNA: TGTGCCAGCAGTTTATGGGCGGGATCCTCTGGAAACACCATATATTTT.